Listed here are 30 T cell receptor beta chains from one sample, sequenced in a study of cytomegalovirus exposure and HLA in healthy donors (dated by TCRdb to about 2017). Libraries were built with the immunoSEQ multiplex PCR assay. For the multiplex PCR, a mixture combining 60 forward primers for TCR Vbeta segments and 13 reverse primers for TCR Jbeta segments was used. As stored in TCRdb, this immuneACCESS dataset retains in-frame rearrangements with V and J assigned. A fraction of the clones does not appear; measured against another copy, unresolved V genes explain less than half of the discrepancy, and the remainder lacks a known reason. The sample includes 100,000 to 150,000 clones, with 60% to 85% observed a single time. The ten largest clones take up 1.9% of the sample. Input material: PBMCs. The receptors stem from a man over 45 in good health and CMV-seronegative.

Here the CDR3 DNA reads TGTGCCAGCAGCCCCCGACTCACAAGAGATGAAAAACTGTTTTTT. Protein sequence: CASSPRLTRDEKLFF. The rearrangement uses TRBV4-2 and TRBJ1-4; no firm D call. This CDR3 has 15 residues. V was trimmed by 4 bases and J by 6 bases, leaving 15 bases between them. Germline V CDR1 and CDR2: LGHNA, YNFKEQ.

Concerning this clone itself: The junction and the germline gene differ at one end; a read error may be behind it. CDR3 amino acids: CSSSFWRGGSGGELFF. In DNA, the CDR3 is TGTTCCAGCAGCTTTTGGCGGGGGGGATCCGGCGGGGAGCTGTTTTTT. The rearrangement joins TRBV7-9 to TRBJ2-2, with 9 bases identical to TRBD2. Germline CDR1 reads SEHNR; CDR2 reads FQNEAQ (reference sequence). The CDR3 totals 16 residues.

The CDR3 bases are TGTGCCAGCAGCTTTCAGGGGGCGGTCTACGAGCAGTACTTC. Residues: CASSFQGAVYEQYF. The chain recombines TRBV5-6 with TRBJ2-7; 8 bases agree with TRBD1. The CDR3 consists of 14 residues. CDR1 and CDR2 (germline): SGHDT, YYEEEE. Trimming removed 2 bases from V and 3 bases from J; junction bases left unmatched: 4.

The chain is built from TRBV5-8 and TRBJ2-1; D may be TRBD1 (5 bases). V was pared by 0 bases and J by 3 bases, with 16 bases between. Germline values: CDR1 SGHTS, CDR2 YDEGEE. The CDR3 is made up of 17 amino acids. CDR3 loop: CASSLDDSPVGYNEQFF. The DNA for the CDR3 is TGTGCCAGCAGCTTGGATGACAGCCCGGTTGGCTACAATGAGCAGTTCTTC.

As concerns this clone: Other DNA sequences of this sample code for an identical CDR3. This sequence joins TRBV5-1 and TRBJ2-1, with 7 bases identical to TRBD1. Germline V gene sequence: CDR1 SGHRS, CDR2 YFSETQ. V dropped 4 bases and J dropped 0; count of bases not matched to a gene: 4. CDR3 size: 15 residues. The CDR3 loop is CASSPGQSSYNEQFF. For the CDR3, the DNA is TGCGCCAGCAGCCCGGGACAGAGCTCCTACAATGAGCAGTTCTTC.

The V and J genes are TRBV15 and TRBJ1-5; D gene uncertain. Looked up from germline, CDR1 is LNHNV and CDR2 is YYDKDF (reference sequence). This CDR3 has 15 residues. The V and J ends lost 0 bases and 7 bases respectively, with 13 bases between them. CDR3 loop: CATSREVQSGQPQHF. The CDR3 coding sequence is TGTGCCACCAGCAGAGAGGTGCAGTCCGGGCAGCCCCAGCATTTT. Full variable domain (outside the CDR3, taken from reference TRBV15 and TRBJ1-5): DAMVIQNPRYQVTQFGKPVTLSCSQTLNHNVMYWYQQKSSQAPKLLFHYYDKDFNNEADTPDNFQSRRPNTSFCFLDIRSPGLGDTAMYLCATSREVQSGQPQHFGDGTRLSIL.

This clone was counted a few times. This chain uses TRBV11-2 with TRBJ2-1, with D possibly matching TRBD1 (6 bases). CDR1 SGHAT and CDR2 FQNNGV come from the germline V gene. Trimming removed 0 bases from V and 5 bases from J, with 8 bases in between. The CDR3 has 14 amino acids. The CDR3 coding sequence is TGTGCCAGCAGCTTAGATGGACAGCACAATGAGCAGTTCTTC. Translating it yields CASSLDGQHNEQFF.

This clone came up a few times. CDR3 sequence (DNA): TGTGCCAGCAGCTCTGGGCGGGAGTGGGACACTGAAGCTTTCTTT. It specifies CASSSGREWDTEAFF. The genes are TRBV7-9 and TRBJ1-1, with D unclear. This CDR3 spans 15 amino acids. Germline assignment: CDR1 SEHNR and CDR2 FQNEAQ (reference sequence). The V gene lost 4 bases and the J gene lost 3 bases, with 15 bases spanning the gap.

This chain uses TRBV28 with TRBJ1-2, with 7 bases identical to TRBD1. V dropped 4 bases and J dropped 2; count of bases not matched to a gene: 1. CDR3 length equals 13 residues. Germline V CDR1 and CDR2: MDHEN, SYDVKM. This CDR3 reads CASSSGQNYGYTF. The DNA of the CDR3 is TGTGCCAGCAGTTCGGGACAGAACTATGGCTACACCTTC.

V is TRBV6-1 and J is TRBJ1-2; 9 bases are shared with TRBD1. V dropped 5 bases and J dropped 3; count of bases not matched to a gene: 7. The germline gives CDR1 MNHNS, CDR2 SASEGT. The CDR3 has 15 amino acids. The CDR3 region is CASSQRTGEYYGYTF. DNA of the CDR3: TGTGCCAGCAGTCAAAGGACAGGGGAATACTATGGCTACACCTTC.

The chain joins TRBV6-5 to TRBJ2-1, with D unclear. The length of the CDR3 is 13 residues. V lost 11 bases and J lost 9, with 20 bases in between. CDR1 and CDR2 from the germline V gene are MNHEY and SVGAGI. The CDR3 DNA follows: TGTGCCGCCTCGAACCCGCCCCCCAGTGAGCAGTTCTTC. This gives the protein CAASNPPPSEQFF.

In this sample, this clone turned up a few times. The CDR3 sequence is CASRRYHVDTGELFF. The CDR3, as DNA: TGTGCCAGCAGGAGATACCACGTGGACACCGGGGAGCTGTTTTTT. V is TRBV28 and J is TRBJ2-2; D remains unclear. There are 15 residues in the CDR3. Trimming took off 6 bases at V and 3 bases at J, with 14 bases between the two ends. CDR1 and CDR2 (germline): MDHEN, SYDVKM.

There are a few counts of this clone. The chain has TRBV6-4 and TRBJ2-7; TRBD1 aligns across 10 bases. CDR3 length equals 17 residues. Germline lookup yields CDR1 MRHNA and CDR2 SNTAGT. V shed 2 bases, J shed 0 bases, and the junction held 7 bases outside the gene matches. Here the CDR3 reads CASSDPEGQGSSYEQYV. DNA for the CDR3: TGTGCCAGCAGTGACCCCGAGGGACAGGGGAGCTCCTACGAGCAGTACGTC.

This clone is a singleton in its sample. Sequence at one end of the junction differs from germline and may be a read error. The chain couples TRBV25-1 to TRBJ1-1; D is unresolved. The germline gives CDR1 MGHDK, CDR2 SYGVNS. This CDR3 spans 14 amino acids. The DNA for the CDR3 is TGTGCCGGCAGCAGGACGGGGTATCTCACTGAAGCTTTCTTT. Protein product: CAGSRTGYLTEAFF.

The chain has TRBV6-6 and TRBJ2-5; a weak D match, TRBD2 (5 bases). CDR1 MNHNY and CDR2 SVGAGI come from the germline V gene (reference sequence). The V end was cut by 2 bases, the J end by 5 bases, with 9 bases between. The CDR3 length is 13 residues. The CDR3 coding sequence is TGTGCCAGCAGTTACCCGGGGATCGAGACCCAGTACTTC. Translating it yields CASSYPGIETQYF.

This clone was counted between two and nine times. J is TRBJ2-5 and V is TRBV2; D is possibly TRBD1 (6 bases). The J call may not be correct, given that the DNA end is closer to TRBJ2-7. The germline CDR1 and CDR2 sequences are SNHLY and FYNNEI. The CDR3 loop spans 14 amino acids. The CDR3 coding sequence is TGTGCCAGCAGCTTTACAGGGCTTGACTACGAGCAGTACTTC. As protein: CASSFTGLDYEQYF.

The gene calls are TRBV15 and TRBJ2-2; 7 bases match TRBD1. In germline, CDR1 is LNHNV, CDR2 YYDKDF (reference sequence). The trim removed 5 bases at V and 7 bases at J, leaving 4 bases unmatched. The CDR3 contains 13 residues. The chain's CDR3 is CATSVQGHGELFF. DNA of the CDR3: TGTGCCACCAGCGTACAGGGGCACGGGGAGCTGTTTTTT.

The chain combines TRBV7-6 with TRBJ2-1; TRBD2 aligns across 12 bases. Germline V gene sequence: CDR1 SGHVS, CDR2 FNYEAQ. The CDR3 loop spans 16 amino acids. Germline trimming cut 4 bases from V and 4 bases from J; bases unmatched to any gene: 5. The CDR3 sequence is CASSSVLAGGYNEQFF. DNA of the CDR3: TGTGCCAGCAGCTCAGTCCTAGCGGGGGGGTACAATGAGCAGTTCTTC.

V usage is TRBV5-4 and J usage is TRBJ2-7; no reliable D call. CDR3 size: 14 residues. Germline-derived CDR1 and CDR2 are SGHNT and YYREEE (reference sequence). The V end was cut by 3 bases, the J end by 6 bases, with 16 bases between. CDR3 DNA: TGTGCCAGCAGCTCCAGTCTGGGCCCCCTCGAGCAGTACTTC. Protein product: CASSSSLGPLEQYF.

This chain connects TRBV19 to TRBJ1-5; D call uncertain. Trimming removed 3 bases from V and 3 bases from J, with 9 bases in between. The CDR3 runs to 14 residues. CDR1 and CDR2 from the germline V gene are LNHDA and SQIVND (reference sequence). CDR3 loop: CASSILSTNQPQHF. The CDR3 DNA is TGTGCCAGTAGTATTTTGAGTACCAATCAGCCCCAGCATTTT.

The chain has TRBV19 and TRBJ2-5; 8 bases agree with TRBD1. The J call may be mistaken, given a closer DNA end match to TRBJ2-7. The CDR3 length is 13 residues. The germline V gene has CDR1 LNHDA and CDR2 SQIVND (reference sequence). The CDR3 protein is CATSQGVTYEQYF. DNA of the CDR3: TGTGCCACGTCACAGGGGGTCACCTACGAGCAGTACTTC.

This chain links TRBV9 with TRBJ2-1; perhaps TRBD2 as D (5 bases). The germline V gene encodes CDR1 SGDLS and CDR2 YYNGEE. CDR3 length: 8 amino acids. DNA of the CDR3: TGTGGGCGGGATGAGCAGTTCTTC. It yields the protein CGRDEQFF.

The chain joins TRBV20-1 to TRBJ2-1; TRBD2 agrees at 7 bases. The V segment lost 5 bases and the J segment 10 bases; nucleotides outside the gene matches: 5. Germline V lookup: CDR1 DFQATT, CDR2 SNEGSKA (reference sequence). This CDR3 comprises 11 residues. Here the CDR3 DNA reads TGCAGTGCTGGACTAGTTAACGAGCAGTTCTTC. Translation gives CSAGLVNEQFF.

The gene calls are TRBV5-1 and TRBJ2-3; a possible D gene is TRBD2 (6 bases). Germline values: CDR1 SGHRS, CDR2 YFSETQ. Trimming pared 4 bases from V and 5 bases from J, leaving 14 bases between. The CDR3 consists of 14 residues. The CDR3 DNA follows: TGCGCCAGCAGCCCCGGGACTTCCCAAGATACGCAGTATTTT. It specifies CASSPGTSQDTQYF.

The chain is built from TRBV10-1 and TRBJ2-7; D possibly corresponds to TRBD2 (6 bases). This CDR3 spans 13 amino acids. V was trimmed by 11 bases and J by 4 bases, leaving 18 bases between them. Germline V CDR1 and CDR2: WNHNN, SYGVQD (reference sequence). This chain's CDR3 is CAWKPGVGYEQYF. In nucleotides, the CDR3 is TGCGCCTGGAAGCCGGGGGTCGGGTACGAGCAGTACTTC.

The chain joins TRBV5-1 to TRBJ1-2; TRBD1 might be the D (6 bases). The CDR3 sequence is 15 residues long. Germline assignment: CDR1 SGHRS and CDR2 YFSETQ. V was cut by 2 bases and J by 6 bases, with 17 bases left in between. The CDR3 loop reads CASSFQGSTGDGYTF. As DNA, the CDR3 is TGCGCCAGCAGCTTTCAGGGGTCGACCGGCGATGGCTACACCTTC.

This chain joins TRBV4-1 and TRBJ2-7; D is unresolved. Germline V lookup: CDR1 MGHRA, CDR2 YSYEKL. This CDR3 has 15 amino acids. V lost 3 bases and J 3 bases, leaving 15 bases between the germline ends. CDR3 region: CASSQGRDTLYEQYF. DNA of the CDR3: TGCGCCAGCAGCCAGGGCAGAGACACCCTCTACGAGCAGTACTTC.

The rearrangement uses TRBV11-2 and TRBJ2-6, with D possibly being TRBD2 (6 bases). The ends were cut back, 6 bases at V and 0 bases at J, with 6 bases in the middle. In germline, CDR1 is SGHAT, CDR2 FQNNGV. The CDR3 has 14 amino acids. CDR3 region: CASRGLSGANVLTF. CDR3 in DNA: TGTGCCAGCAGGGGACTCTCTGGGGCCAACGTCCTGACTTTC.

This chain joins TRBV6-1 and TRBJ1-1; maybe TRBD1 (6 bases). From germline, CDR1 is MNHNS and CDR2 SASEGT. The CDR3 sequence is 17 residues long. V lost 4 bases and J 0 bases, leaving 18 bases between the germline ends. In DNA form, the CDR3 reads TGTGCCAGCAGTGTCGAGGGGGGGCGTGGCATGAACACTGAAGCTTTCTTT. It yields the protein CASSVEGGRGMNTEAFF.

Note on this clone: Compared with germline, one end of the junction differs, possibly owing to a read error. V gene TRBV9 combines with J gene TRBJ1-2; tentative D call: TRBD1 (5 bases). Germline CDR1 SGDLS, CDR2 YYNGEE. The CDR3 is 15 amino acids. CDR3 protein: CASSVPPQGDYGHTF. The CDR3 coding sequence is TGTGCCAGCAGCGTACCCCCCCAAGGGGACTATGGCCACACCTTC. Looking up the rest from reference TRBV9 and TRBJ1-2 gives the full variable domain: DSGVTQTPKHLITATGQRVTLRCSPRSGDLSVYWYQQSLDQGLQFLIQYYNGEERAKGNILERFSAQQFPDLHSELNLSSLELGDSALYFCASSVPPQGDYGHTFGSGTRLTVV.